Sequencing of this TCR beta chain was carried out in a study of PD-1 blockade in classical Hodgkin lymphoma. Germline V gene sequence: CDR1 KGHSH, CDR2 LQKENI. V shed 5 bases and J 2 bases; nucleotides not matched to a gene: 12. This CDR3 region has 16 residues. Findings and caveats of the study: Nothing has yet pinned down what causes the repertoire differences, possibly disease activity or prior therapy.

Time point described: newly diagnosed, previously untreated cHL patient sample. As for this clone: Its cognate antigen is unknown.

The data were produced by immunoSEQ multiplex PCR, yet TCRdb's version contains in-frame clones alone and is incomplete. The repertoire consists of 30,000 or so clones, with approximately 93% occurring once and the leading ten covering approximately 3.8%. Source material: peripheral blood mononuclear cells (PBMCs). The sequence was collected from a human donor with classical Hodgkin lymphoma. J is TRBJ2-7 and V is TRBV18; 7 bases agree with TRBD2. The CDR3 spells CASSTQGGGQAYEQYF. The CDR3 bases are TGTGCCAGCTCAACCCAGGGCGGGGGTCAAGCCTACGAGCAGTACTTC.